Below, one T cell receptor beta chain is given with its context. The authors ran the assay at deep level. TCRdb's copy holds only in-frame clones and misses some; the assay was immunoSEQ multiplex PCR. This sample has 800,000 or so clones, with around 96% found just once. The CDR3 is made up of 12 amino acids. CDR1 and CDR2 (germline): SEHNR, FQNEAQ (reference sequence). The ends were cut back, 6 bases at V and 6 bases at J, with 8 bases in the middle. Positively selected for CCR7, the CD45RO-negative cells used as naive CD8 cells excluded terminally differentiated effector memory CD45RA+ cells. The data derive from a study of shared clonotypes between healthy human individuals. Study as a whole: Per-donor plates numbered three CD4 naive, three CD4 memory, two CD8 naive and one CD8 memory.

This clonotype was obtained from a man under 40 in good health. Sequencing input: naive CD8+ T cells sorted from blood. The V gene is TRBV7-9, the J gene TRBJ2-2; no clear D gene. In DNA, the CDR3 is TGTGCCAGCAGAGCCGGCCCCGGGGAGCTGTTTTTT. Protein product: CASRAGPGELFF.